Below are 20 T cell receptor beta chains sequenced from a single sample in a study of shared clonotypes between healthy human individuals (dated by TCRdb to about 2020). The library was produced with the immunoSEQ multiplex PCR assay. Sourced from immuneACCESS, this table was stored by TCRdb with only in-frame sequences that have V and J called. A share of the clones is absent; for the studies checked, an unresolved V gene accounts for under half, and the remainder has no known explanation. The sample profile shows about 2.4 million clones; 90% to 95% of them were found once. About 0.34% of the sample is taken by the ten largest. The sequenced sample was naive CD4+ T cells from PBMCs. The cell subset or site label here, explained by the study, means: CD45RA+ positively selected. All receptors derive from a man aged 18 to 29 in good health. Some clones in this sample may be carry-over from other donors' samples.

The chain carries TRBV11-2 and TRBJ2-3; a possible D gene is TRBD1 (5 bases). The V gene lost 1 base and the J gene lost 2 bases, with 13 bases spanning the gap. Germline values: CDR1 SGHAT, CDR2 FQNNGV. The CDR3 spans 16 residues. CDR3 nucleotide sequence: TGTGCCAGCAGCTTAGTTCGACAGTCGCTCACAGATACGCAGTATTTT. This encodes CASSLVRQSLTDTQYF.

The rearrangement joins TRBV7-3 to TRBJ2-1; unclear D gene. Trimming removed 2 bases from V and 5 bases from J, with 13 bases in between. This CDR3 contains 15 residues. The germline gives CDR1 SGHTA, CDR2 FQGTGA. As DNA, the CDR3 is TGTGCCAGCAGCTTATTGGGATCCTCGAACAATGAGCAGTTCTTC. It yields the protein CASSLLGSSNNEQFF.

The rearrangement joins TRBV29-1 to TRBJ2-5; D is possibly TRBD1 (5 bases). V shed 4 bases and J shed 5 bases, with 14 bases lying between them. CDR1 is SQVTM, CDR2 ANQGSEA, per germline. The CDR3 spans 13 residues. The CDR3 here is CSVGGTGRETQYF. Here the CDR3 DNA reads TGCAGCGTTGGTGGTACAGGTCGTGAGACCCAGTACTTC.

The chain carries TRBV29-1 and TRBJ2-1, with TRBD1 matching over 12 bases. CDR3 length equals 19 residues. V was clipped by 6 bases and J by 3 bases; unmatched bases: 18. Germline CDR1 SQVTM, CDR2 ANQGSEA. The chain's CDR3 is CSVNPPGQGAWEVYNEQFF. The CDR3 coding sequence is TGCAGCGTGAACCCACCGGGACAGGGGGCGTGGGAGGTCTACAATGAGCAGTTCTTC.

The gene calls are TRBV30 and TRBJ1-2; D possibly corresponds to TRBD1 (5 bases). Per the germline V gene, CDR1 is GTSNPN and CDR2 is SVGIG (reference sequence). Trimming removed 5 bases from V and 8 bases from J, with 9 bases in between. The CDR3 has 10 residues. CDR3 loop: CAWGTPGYTF. CDR3 nucleotide sequence: TGTGCCTGGGGGACGCCCGGCTACACCTTC. Full variable domain (remainder filled in from reference TRBV30 and TRBJ1-2): SQTIHQWPATLVQPVGSPLSLECTVEGTSNPNLYWYRQAAGRGLQLLFYSVGIGQISSEVPQNLSASRPQDRQFILSSKKLLLSDSGFYLCAWGTPGYTFGSGTRLTVV.

This rearrangement joins TRBV30 to TRBJ1-1; 9 nucleotides match TRBD1. Germline V gene lookup returns CDR1 GTSNPN and CDR2 SVGIG (reference sequence). The ends lost 3 bases at V and 4 bases at J; junction bases unmatched: 3. The CDR3 is 13 amino acids. The chain's CDR3 is CAWSQQGATEAFF. The CDR3 region has the DNA TGTGCCTGGAGCCAACAGGGGGCCACTGAAGCTTTCTTT.

In DNA, the CDR3 is TGTGCCAGCAGGGGGGGGAGTTTTGCGAACTCCTACGAGCAGTACTTC. Protein product: CASRGGSFANSYEQYF. The chain carries TRBV6-6 and TRBJ2-7; 7 positions agree with TRBD2. V dropped 6 bases and J dropped 0; count of bases not matched to a gene: 11. Looked up from germline, CDR1 is MNHNY and CDR2 is SVGAGI (reference sequence). The CDR3 loop spans 16 amino acids.

The V call is TRBV19, the J call TRBJ2-7; the D gene is possibly TRBD2 (6 bases). V lost 1 base to trimming and J lost 0 bases, with 10 bases between them. The CDR3 totals 15 residues. CDR1 and CDR2 from the germline V gene are LNHDA and SQIVND (reference sequence). The CDR3 DNA is TGTGCCAGTAGTATAGCCCCGGGGGTCTCCTACGAGCAGTACTTC. It codes for CASSIAPGVSYEQYF.

For this clone: This CDR3 is also generated by other DNA sequences in the sample. The rearrangement uses TRBV5-4 and TRBJ2-3, with D possibly matching TRBD2 (6 bases). CDR3 size: 15 residues. Trimming took off 4 bases at V and 1 base at J, with 13 bases between the two ends. Germline V CDR1 and CDR2: SGHNT, YYREEE (reference sequence). The CDR3 sequence is CASSLGASGTDTQYF. For the CDR3, the DNA is TGTGCCAGCAGCCTCGGCGCTAGCGGCACAGATACGCAGTATTTT.

The chain couples TRBV4-1 to TRBJ2-5; D is perhaps TRBD1 or TRBD2 (6 bases each). The assigned J gene may be wrong: the sequence end matches TRBJ2-7 better. Germline CDR1 reads MGHRA; CDR2 reads YSYEKL. This CDR3 contains 15 residues. The CDR3 spells CASSQGGGTLYEQYF. As DNA, the CDR3 is TGCGCCAGCAGCCAAGGAGGGGGGACCCTCTACGAGCAGTACTTC.

The chain is built from TRBV4-1 and TRBJ2-1, with TRBD2 matching 7 bases. The germline V gene has CDR1 MGHRA and CDR2 YSYEKL. The CDR3 extends over 17 amino acids. Unmatched junction bases numbered 5, after V lost 0 bases and J lost 0 bases. In nucleotides, the CDR3 is TGCGCCAGCAGCCAAGAGGGGGGGAGGAGCTCCTACAATGAGCAGTTCTTC. This codes for CASSQEGGRSSYNEQFF.

CDR3 nucleotides: TGTGCCAGCAGTGAAAGGGACAGGGGAACAAAACTGTTTTTT. This translates into CASSERDRGTKLFF. The chain has TRBV25-1 and TRBJ1-4; 10 positions agree with TRBD1. This CDR3 contains 14 residues. Germline loops: CDR1 MGHDK, CDR2 SYGVNS. With V trimmed by 2 bases and J by 10 bases, 4 bases remained unmatched. Looking up the rest from reference TRBV25-1 and TRBJ1-4 gives the full variable domain: EADIYQTPRYLVIGTGKKITLECSQTMGHDKMYWYQQDPGMELHLIHYSYGVNSTEKGDLSSESTVSRIRTEHFPLTLESARPSHTSQYLCASSERDRGTKLFFGSGTQLSVL.

The chain joins TRBV27 to TRBJ2-5; TRBD2 matches at 9 bases. The J segment lost 5 bases and the V segment lost 5 bases, leaving 9 bases of the junction unmatched. CDR1 is MNHEY and CDR2 is SMNVEV in the germline V gene (reference sequence). The CDR3 loop spans 15 amino acids. The CDR3 region has the DNA TGTGCCAGCAGTACACAGGCTAGCGGGACGGAGACCCAGTACTTC. Translation: CASSTQASGTETQYF.

The chain recombines TRBV11-2 with TRBJ2-7; D remains unclear. The CDR3 extends over 14 amino acids. CDR1 is SGHAT and CDR2 is FQNNGV in the germline V gene. V lost 0 bases to trimming and J lost 3 bases, with 9 bases between them. CDR3 sequence reads: CASSLDGQDYEQYF. For the CDR3, the DNA is TGTGCCAGCAGCTTAGATGGGCAGGACTACGAGCAGTACTTC.

This chain links TRBV28 with TRBJ2-3; 9 bases match TRBD1. Germline V gene lookup returns CDR1 MDHEN and CDR2 SYDVKM. There are 16 residues in the CDR3. With 5 bases clipped from V and 2 bases from J, the junction kept 8 bases outside the gene matches. This CDR3 is CASSGLGDRATDTQYF. The CDR3 DNA sequence: TGTGCCAGCAGTGGTTTGGGGGACAGGGCCACAGATACGCAGTATTTT.

A single count supports this clone. The gene calls are TRBV5-1 and TRBJ1-1; 11 nucleotides agree with TRBD1. V shed 3 bases and J 7 bases; nucleotides not matched to a gene: 8. Germline CDR1 reads SGHRS; CDR2 reads YFSETQ. The CDR3 loop spans 15 amino acids. The CDR3 loop is CASSSGQGGIGEAFF. CDR3 bases: TGCGCCAGCAGCTCGGGACAGGGGGGAATAGGTGAAGCTTTCTTT.

This sequence joins TRBV6-5 and TRBJ2-7; D is unclear. Germline-derived CDR1 and CDR2 are MNHEY and SVGAGI. The V gene lost 0 bases and the J gene lost 5 bases, with 11 bases spanning the gap. CDR3 size: 14 residues. The CDR3 loop reads CASSYSLGNNEQYF. In DNA, the CDR3 is TGTGCCAGCAGTTACTCGCTAGGGAATAACGAGCAGTACTTC.

The chain couples TRBV28 to TRBJ2-4; TRBD1 matches 10 bases. The CDR3 runs 16 residues. After removal of 3 bases from V and 3 bases from J, the junction contained 5 bases not matched to a gene. Germline values: CDR1 MDHEN, CDR2 SYDVKM. CDR3 in amino acids: CASSFRGQGNKNIQYF. The CDR3 nucleotides read TGTGCCAGCAGTTTCCGGGGACAGGGGAACAAAAACATTCAGTACTTC. The complete variable domain, with remaining parts taken from reference TRBV28 and TRBJ2-4, reads DVKVTQSSRYLVKRTGEKVFLECVQDMDHENMFWYRQDPGLGLRLIYFSYDVKMKEKGDIPEGYSVSREKKERFSLILESASTNQTSMYLCASSFRGQGNKNIQYFGAGTRLSVL.

This clone was detected only once. CDR3 in DNA: TGTGCCTGGCAGGGCGGTTTCGGAAACACCATATATTTT. Amino acid sequence: CAWQGGFGNTIYF. The V gene is TRBV30, the J gene TRBJ1-3; D possibly corresponds to TRBD1 (5 bases). Germline V gene data show CDR1 as GTSNPN and CDR2 as SVGIG (reference sequence). This CDR3 is built from 13 residues. V was shortened by 5 bases and J by 4 bases, with 12 bases between the two germline ends.

V usage is TRBV7-2 and J usage is TRBJ2-7; TRBD2 agrees at 8 bases. The CDR3 has 13 residues. V gave up 3 bases and J gave up 3 bases; unmatched junction bases: 1. CDR1 is SGHTA, CDR2 FQGNSA, per germline. This CDR3 reads CASSFSGVYEQYF. The CDR3, as DNA: TGTGCCAGCAGCTTTAGCGGGGTCTACGAGCAGTACTTC.